Sequencing of this T cell receptor beta chain was carried out in a study of T cell changes during pregnancy in multiple sclerosis. Germline assignment: CDR1 MDHEN and CDR2 SYDVKM. The CDR3 contains 13 residues. Trimming removed 3 bases from V and 8 bases from J, with 13 bases in between. This clone was detected a few times. Clones were sequenced by immunoSEQ multiplex PCR, and TCRdb holds only the in-frame ones, with some missing. This table has some 37,000 clones, 88% appearing once. V gene TRBV28 combines with J gene TRBJ1-2; tentative D call: TRBD1 (5 bases). This clonotype originated in a female donor with multiple sclerosis, enrolled in a pregnancy study. This material consisted of CD4+ T cells from peripheral blood mononuclear cells, taken before pregnancy. The CDR3 bases are TGTGCCAGCAGTTTTTTAGGGGCTGAGGGCTACACCTTC. Encoded protein: CASSFLGAEGYTF.